One sample yielded the 29 T cell receptor beta chains listed below, sequenced in a study of CD8 T cells in ankylosing spondylitis listed by TCRdb under 2017. Paper-wide results and their limitations: A TCR beta motif of several highly homologous amino acid variants appeared characteristic of blood from ankylosing spondylitis patients.

Libraries were prepared through 5' RACE. The instrument given in TCRdb is Illumina HiSeq 2500. TCRdb ran its own pipeline on the public reads, namely fastp trimming at Q25 and MiXCR clone calling, and kept in-frame beta chains. Each record represents a unique CDR3 protein, reported with the most common genes and DNA among its rows. Within this sample are roughly 490,000 distinct CDR3 sequences, with over 4% of them counted one time only. 3.5% of the sample rests with the top ten. These receptors' antigens are unknown. The sequenced sample consisted of blood, either unsorted or a sorted T cell fraction (not recorded which). These receptors were obtained from a male donor with ankylosing spondylitis.

This clonotype came up many times. This rearrangement joins TRBV4-3 to TRBJ2-3; 8 bases line up with TRBD1. The CDR3 is 16 residues long. V lost 2 bases to trimming and J lost 3 bases; unmatched junction nucleotides: 7. The V gene's germline CDR1 is LGHNA and CDR2 YSLEER. The CDR3 reads CASSQRAGGRTDTQYF. CDR3 DNA: TGCGCCAGCAGCCAACGTGCAGGGGGCCGGACAGATACGCAGTATTTT.

This clonotype was recorded many times. The chain joins TRBV20-1 to TRBJ1-5; 7 bases fit TRBD1. CDR1 DFQATT and CDR2 SNEGSKA come from the germline V gene (reference sequence). With V trimmed by 1 base and J by 11 bases, 8 bases remained unmatched. The CDR3 is 13 residues long. DNA for the CDR3: TGCAGTGCTAGAGGTACAGGGGCGCAGTCCCAGCATTTT. It yields the protein CSARGTGAQSQHF.

This clonotype was seen many times. This chain's CDR3 is CASSPGQGTDTQYF. The CDR3 DNA follows: TGTGCCAGCAGCCCAGGACAGGGGACAGATACGCAGTATTTT. The chain uses TRBV7-9 and TRBJ2-3; 9 bases line up with TRBD1. Trimming took 5 bases from V and 3 from J; bases not matched to a gene: 3. Germline assignment: CDR1 SEHNR and CDR2 FQNEAQ (reference sequence). The CDR3 consists of 14 residues.

Concerning this clonotype itself: One end of the junction is discordant with germline, which a read error may explain. The chain carries TRBV20-1 and TRBJ2-2, with 15 bases aligning to TRBD2. This CDR3 comprises 15 residues. Germline CDR1 is DFQATT and CDR2 is SNEGSKA (reference sequence). As DNA, the CDR3 is TGCTGTGCCCGGACTAGCGGGAGGGCATACGGGGAGCTGTTTTTT. Translated, it gives CCARTSGRAYGELFF.

The chain is built from TRBV7-9 and TRBJ1-1; no definite D call. V lost 4 bases and J lost 3, with 15 bases in between. The CDR3 is 15 residues long. Germline V lookup: CDR1 SEHNR, CDR2 FQNEAQ (reference sequence). In DNA form, the CDR3 reads TGTGCCAGCAGCTCTCAGGCGGTCGGAGACACTGAAGCTTTCTTT. This codes for CASSSQAVGDTEAFF.

This clonotype has just a few counts. J is TRBJ2-1 and V is TRBV28, with TRBD2 matching over 11 bases. Germline CDR1 and CDR2: MDHEN and SYDVKM. V lost 3 bases and J lost 8; bases outside the gene matches: 6. The CDR3 consists of 15 residues. CDR3 amino acids: CASSFSGRVRDEQFF. As DNA, the CDR3 is TGTGCCAGCAGTTTTAGCGGGAGGGTACGGGATGAGCAGTTCTTC.

This clonotype was seen repeatedly, ten times or more. The chain uses TRBV12-3 or TRBV12-4 and TRBJ2-7; no definite D call. The V end was cut by 7 bases, the J end by 7 bases, with 20 bases between. CDR3 length equals 14 residues. DNA of the CDR3: TGTGCCAGCACCCCGGACGGAGCCTTTAATGAGCAGTACTTC. As protein: CASTPDGAFNEQYF.

This clonotype has a handful of counts. CDR3: CASSLGDRVYGTEAFF. The CDR3 DNA sequence: TGTGCCAGCAGCTTAGGGGACAGGGTTTACGGCACTGAAGCTTTCTTT. The chain has TRBV7-2 and TRBJ1-1, with 9 bases aligning to TRBD1. The V segment lost 1 base and the J segment 4 bases; nucleotides outside the gene matches: 7. Germline V lookup: CDR1 SGHTA, CDR2 FQGNSA. This CDR3 has 16 residues.

Note on this clonotype: It may be a read error: a sequence one base away is much more abundant. This chain links TRBV29-1 with TRBJ2-3, with 15 bases aligning to TRBD2. Germline CDR1 and CDR2: SQVTM and ANQGSEA. V lost 6 bases to trimming and J lost 7 bases; unmatched junction nucleotides: 5. CDR3 length: 14 residues. The CDR3 coding sequence is TGCAGCGTGGGACTAGCGGGAGGAACAAATACGCAGTATTTT. Amino acids: CSVGLAGGTNTQYF.

This clonotype was recorded many times. J is TRBJ2-3 and V is TRBV7-2; 11 positions match TRBD2. CDR1 SGHTA and CDR2 FQGNSA come from the germline V gene. CDR3 length equals 16 residues. V was pared by 6 bases and J by 2 bases, with 7 bases of the junction left unmatched. CDR3: CASREGTSGLTDTQYF. The CDR3, as DNA: TGTGCCAGCAGGGAGGGGACTAGCGGCCTCACAGATACGCAGTATTTT.

In this sample, this clonotype turned up many times. The chain joins TRBV28 to TRBJ1-1; D is unresolved. Germline values: CDR1 MDHEN, CDR2 SYDVKM. The CDR3 runs 12 residues. The V gene lost 6 bases and the J gene lost 5 bases, with 10 bases spanning the gap. CDR3 sequence reads: CASRTRRTEAFF. DNA for the CDR3: TGTGCCAGCAGGACGAGGAGGACTGAAGCTTTCTTT.

As for this clonotype: Being one base from a much bigger clone, this may be a read error. The CDR3 nucleotides are TGTGCCAGCAGCGTAGGGGACAGGGGAAATAATGAGCAGTTCTTC. The encoded protein is CASSVGDRGNNEQFF. The V call is TRBV9, the J call TRBJ2-1; TRBD1 matches 10 bases. V was pared by 0 bases and J by 7 bases, with 4 bases of the junction left unmatched. The CDR3 length is 15 residues. From germline, CDR1 is SGDLS and CDR2 YYNGEE.

Many counts were recorded for this clonotype. This chain joins TRBV5-1 and TRBJ1-1; D may be TRBD1 (5 bases). V was shortened by 2 bases and J by 0 bases, with 14 bases between the two germline ends. The germline gives CDR1 SGHRS, CDR2 YFSETQ. The CDR3 sequence is 16 residues long. CDR3 residues: CASSFLVGEMNTEAFF. DNA for the CDR3: TGCGCCAGCAGCTTTCTCGTGGGGGAAATGAACACTGAAGCTTTCTTT.

Ten or more counts support this clonotype. The rearrangement uses TRBV4-2 and TRBJ2-7; no clear D gene. CDR1 is LGHNA and CDR2 is YNFKEQ in the germline V gene. The V end was cut by 0 bases, the J end by 3 bases, with 3 bases between. The length of the CDR3 is 12 residues. Here the CDR3 reads CASSQDGYEQYF. The CDR3 DNA reads as TGTGCCAGCAGCCAAGACGGCTACGAGCAGTACTTC.

The table lists this clonotype with many counts. This sequence joins TRBV29-1 and TRBJ2-7, with 11 bases that match TRBD2. CDR1 is SQVTM, CDR2 ANQGSEA, per germline. The length of the CDR3 is 15 residues. V lost 4 bases and J lost 1; bases outside the gene matches: 6. The CDR3 sequence: CSVVSSGRSSYEQYF. CDR3 bases: TGCAGCGTTGTCTCTAGCGGGAGGTCGTCCTACGAGCAGTACTTC.

This clonotype was recorded at least ten times. The J gene is TRBJ1-6, the V gene TRBV6-1, with a possible D match to TRBD1 (5 bases). Between the trimmed V and J ends, which lost 5 bases and 11 bases, there was a span of 16 bases. Germline values: CDR1 MNHNS, CDR2 SASEGT. The CDR3 is made up of 14 amino acids. CDR3 loop: CASSKLDSTAPLHF. CDR3 coding DNA: TGTGCCAGCAGTAAACTAGACAGCACTGCACCCCTCCACTTT.

With regard to this clonotype: An end of the junction differs from the germline gene, which may be a read error. The V and J genes are TRBV18 and TRBJ2-7; D is possibly TRBD2 (5 bases). The CDR3 spans 14 residues. The germline V gene encodes CDR1 KGHSH and CDR2 LQKENI. The CDR3 spells CASSPARGSYEQHF. The DNA of the CDR3 is TGTGCCAGCTCTCCCGCTCGGGGTTCCTACGAGCAGCACTTC. Full variable domain (remainder filled in from reference TRBV18 and TRBJ2-7): NAGVMQNPRHLVRRRGQEARLRCSPMKGHSHVYWYRQLPEEGLKFMVYLQKENIIDESGMPKERFSAEFPKEGPSILRIQQVVRGDSAAYFCASSPARGSYEQHFGPGTRLTVT.

This clonotype occurred a few times. CDR3 region: CASSRAPSGETQYF. The CDR3 nucleotides are TGTGCCAGCAGCCGGGCCCCTTCTGGAGAGACCCAGTACTTC. V usage is TRBV11-3 and J usage is TRBJ2-5; D ambiguous. Trimming left V 5 bases short and J 4 bases short, with 14 bases between. CDR1 and CDR2 (germline): SGHNT, YENEEA. The CDR3 consists of 14 residues.

Many counts were recorded for this clonotype. The genes are TRBV5-1 and TRBJ2-7; D is unclear. V dropped 0 bases and J dropped 2 bases, with 9 bases sitting between them. CDR1 is SGHRS, CDR2 YFSETQ, per germline. The CDR3 runs to 14 residues. The CDR3 reads CASSLGPPTYEQYF. CDR3 coding DNA: TGCGCCAGCAGCTTGGGGCCACCCACCTACGAGCAGTACTTC.

The table lists this clonotype with many counts. The chain combines TRBV28 with TRBJ2-7; no clear D gene. This CDR3 spans 14 amino acids. The V gene lost 1 base and the J gene lost 1 base, with 8 bases spanning the gap. The germline gives CDR1 MDHEN, CDR2 SYDVKM. CDR3 loop: CASSLLQFSYEQYF. In nucleotides, the CDR3 is TGTGCCAGCAGTTTATTGCAGTTTTCCTACGAGCAGTACTTC.

This clonotype was detected many times. V and J are TRBV20-1 and TRBJ2-7; 7 bases agree with TRBD2. CDR3 length: 14 amino acids. Per germline, CDR1 DFQATT and CDR2 SNEGSKA (reference sequence). The V segment lost 2 bases and the J segment 6 bases; nucleotides outside the gene matches: 10. CDR3 sequence: CSARYRLASGEQYF. The CDR3 region has the DNA TGCAGTGCTAGATACAGGCTAGCTAGCGGCGAGCAGTACTTC.

This clonotype was seen only a few times. The J gene is TRBJ2-7, the V gene TRBV5-1, with TRBD1 matching over 8 bases. V gave up 6 bases and J gave up 6 bases; unmatched junction bases: 11. This CDR3 region has 14 residues. CDR1 and CDR2 from the germline V gene are SGHRS and YFSETQ. CDR3 sequence (DNA): TGCGCCAGCAAAACCACCGGGACAGGACGCGAGCAGTACTTC. Protein sequence: CASKTTGTGREQYF.

This clonotype was observed at least ten times. The rearrangement links TRBV12-3 or TRBV12-4 to TRBJ2-7, with 7 bases identical to TRBD1. This CDR3 has 14 amino acids. The ends lost 6 bases at V and 1 base at J; junction bases unmatched: 6. The CDR3: CASSRDRNSYEQYF. DNA for the CDR3: TGTGCCAGCAGCCGGGACAGAAATTCCTACGAGCAGTACTTC.

This clonotype was seen many times. The chain recombines TRBV20-1 with TRBJ1-6, with D unclear. CDR3 length equals 13 residues. Germline values: CDR1 DFQATT, CDR2 SNEGSKA (reference sequence). The V end was cut by 5 bases, the J end by 10 bases, with 15 bases between. CDR3 region: CSALGAMDSPLHF. The DNA for the CDR3 is TGCAGTGCTCTGGGCGCGATGGACTCACCCCTCCACTTT.

This clonotype was recorded at least ten times. The chain is built from TRBV7-9 and TRBJ1-1; D call uncertain. The length of the CDR3 is 13 residues. Per germline, CDR1 SEHNR and CDR2 FQNEAQ (reference sequence). Between the trimmed V and J ends, which lost 6 bases and 5 bases, there was a span of 13 bases. The chain's CDR3 is CASRLTGMTEAFF. CDR3 in DNA: TGTGCCAGCAGACTCACGGGGATGACTGAAGCTTTCTTT.

In this sample, this clonotype turned up many times. The J gene is TRBJ2-1, the V gene TRBV6-1, with 11 bases aligning to TRBD2. The germline V gene has CDR1 MNHNS and CDR2 SASEGT. V was pared by 7 bases and J by 4 bases, with 6 bases of the junction left unmatched. CDR3 length: 15 residues. The CDR3 reads CASMTSGKTYNEQFF. The CDR3 region has the DNA TGTGCCAGCATGACTAGCGGGAAGACTTACAATGAGCAGTTCTTC.

As for this clonotype: A read error may be the cause here, since a much bigger clone is one base away. This sequence joins TRBV5-1 and TRBJ1-3; 11 positions agree with TRBD1. The CDR3 length is 17 residues. The V gene's germline CDR1 is SGHRS and CDR2 YFSETQ. This chain's CDR3 is CASSYSGQGGSGNTVYF. For the CDR3, the DNA is TGCGCCAGCAGCTACTCGGGACAGGGGGGATCAGGAAACACCGTATATTTT.

This clonotype was found a few times. V usage is TRBV6-1 and J usage is TRBJ2-7; 8 bases map to TRBD2. Germline CDR1 is MNHNS and CDR2 is SASEGT. The CDR3 runs to 15 residues. Trimming at V came to 4 bases and at J to 1 base, leaving 6 bases not matched to a gene. CDR3 loop: CASSVAAGVSYEQYF. Written as DNA, the CDR3 is TGTGCCAGCAGTGTTGCAGCGGGAGTGTCCTACGAGCAGTACTTC.

In its sample, this clonotype was seen many times. V gene TRBV5-8 combines with J gene TRBJ2-7; no clear D. The CDR3 length is 12 residues. The germline gives CDR1 SGHTS, CDR2 YDEGEE. V lost 0 bases, J lost 6 bases, and 7 bases lay in between. This chain's CDR3 is CASSLVSFEQYF. CDR3 nucleotides: TGTGCCAGCAGCTTGGTTTCTTTCGAGCAGTACTTC.